The clone carrying this T cell receptor (beta chain) was detected a few times. The target antigen is unknown. Individuals having autoimmune disease history or systemic immunosuppression were not enrolled. Profiling relied on immunoSEQ multiplex PCR, and the TCRdb table lists in-frame clones only, not all of them. This table holds approximately 6,600 clones, around 84% found once. The J segment lost 7 bases and the V segment lost 3 bases, leaving 5 bases of the junction unmatched. The length of the CDR3 is 13 residues. The germline CDR1 and CDR2 sequences are GTSNPN and SVGIG (reference sequence). This sample stems from a study of OX40 agonist ivuxolimab in advanced cancers. Study-wide context: Patients assigned to dose escalation were diagnosed with hepatocellular carcinoma, melanoma, renal cell or head and neck cancer. Study-level results: Individuals who were partial responders at 0.1-3.0 mg/kg had clonal expansion that ranked among the lowest. The antigen specificity of the peripheral T cells (those that were expanded) was not determined.

The sequenced sample was CD4+ or CD8+ T cells sorted from blood, obtained in a trial of the OX40 agonist ivuxolimab. The sequence derives from an adult with an advanced solid tumor such as melanoma, head and neck, liver or kidney cancer. The chain has TRBV30 and TRBJ1-5, with 8 bases matching TRBD1. CDR3 in amino acids: CAWRTGVGQPQHF. The CDR3 DNA sequence: TGTGCCTGGAGGACAGGGGTCGGACAGCCCCAGCATTTT.